The 9 T cell receptor beta chains below all came from one sample that was sequenced in a study of T-cell reconstitution after alpha-beta-depleted transplantation in children (dated by TCRdb to about 2016). The library relied on PCR. The instrument was an Illumina HiSeq 2500. Molecular barcoding was employed in the preparation of TCR libraries, with unique molecular identifiers being used to normalize TCRbeta repertoire quantification. TCRdb trimmed public reads at Q25 via fastp, called clones via MiXCR and kept in-frame beta chains. A single entry per CDR3 protein holds the most common genes and DNA from its merged rows. The sample profile shows 450,000 to 600,000 distinct CDR3 sequences; around 19% of them were found once. The top ten clones comprise roughly 3.3% of the sample. Sequenced here: PBMCs from the stem cell graft donor, sampled from the stem cell graft. The origin of the receptors is a human donor who donated a stem cell graft to a child with acute lymphoblastic leukemia.

The rearrangement links TRBV3-1 to TRBJ2-1; the D gene could be TRBD1 or TRBD2 (6 bases each). This CDR3 region has 17 residues. V lost 4 bases to trimming and J lost 1 base, with 17 bases between them. CDR1 LGHDT and CDR2 YNNKEL come from the germline V gene (reference sequence). The CDR3 protein is CASSPEGDLRSYNEQFF. In DNA form, the CDR3 reads TGTGCCAGCAGCCCCGAGGGGGACTTGAGGTCCTACAATGAGCAGTTCTTC.

The chain combines TRBV5-1 with TRBJ1-6, with a possible D match to TRBD1 (5 bases). The CDR3 spans 17 residues. CDR1 and CDR2 (germline): SGHRS, YFSETQ. Trimming took off 1 base at V and 7 bases at J, with 18 bases between the two ends. The CDR3 here is CASSLFLQGVTNSPLHF. For the CDR3, the DNA is TGCGCCAGCAGCTTGTTCTTGCAGGGCGTTACGAATTCACCCCTCCACTTT.

There are a few counts of this clonotype. The chain employs TRBV5-6 and TRBJ1-1; D not resolved. CDR1 SGHDT and CDR2 YYEEEE come from the germline V gene. With 4 bases removed from V and 4 bases from J, the gap between germline ends came to 14 bases. The CDR3 consists of 14 residues. The CDR3 DNA is TGTGCCAGCAGCCCGCCTACCGGTCTCACTGAAGCTTTCTTT. Amino acids: CASSPPTGLTEAFF.

This clonotype has a count of ten or more. The chain has TRBV5-6 and TRBJ1-3; D gene uncertain. Per germline, CDR1 SGHDT and CDR2 YYEEEE. Deletions cut 0 bases from V and 3 bases from J, with 4 bases between. This CDR3 comprises 13 residues. The CDR3 loop reads CASSLGGGNTIYF. The CDR3 region has the DNA TGTGCCAGCAGCTTGGGTGGTGGAAACACCATATATTTT.

The rearrangement joins TRBV19 to TRBJ1-6, with D tentatively TRBD1 (5 bases). This CDR3 is 15 amino acids long. The germline CDR1 and CDR2 sequences are LNHDA and SQIVND (reference sequence). V lost 4 bases and J lost 8, with 15 bases in between. This CDR3 reads CASSRQGPMDSPLHF. Written as DNA, the CDR3 is TGTGCCAGTAGTAGGCAGGGCCCGATGGATTCACCCCTCCACTTT.

Remarks on this clonotype: An end of the junction does not agree with germline; a read error may underlie this. The chain has TRBV18 and TRBJ2-7; D remains unclear. The CDR3 extends over 15 amino acids. CDR1 and CDR2 (germline): KGHSH, LQKENI. The CDR3 DNA follows: TGTGCCAGCTCACCACAAGGACCCCCTCTCTACGGGCAGTACTTC. This codes for CASSPQGPPLYGQYF. The full variable domain, its missing parts supplied by reference TRBV18 and TRBJ2-7, is NAGVMQNPRHLVRRRGQEARLRCSPMKGHSHVYWYRQLPEEGLKFMVYLQKENIIDESGMPKERFSAEFPKEGPSILRIQQVVRGDSAAYFCASSPQGPPLYGQYFGPGTRLTVT.

This clonotype was counted between two and nine times. The CDR3 loop is CSVERLDADTQYF. DNA for the CDR3: TGCAGCGTTGAACGGTTGGACGCAGATACGCAGTATTTT. V gene TRBV29-1 combines with J gene TRBJ2-3; D call uncertain. V was cut by 2 bases and J by 4 bases, with 10 bases left in between. The CDR3 is 13 amino acids. CDR1 is SQVTM, CDR2 ANQGSEA, per germline.

A few counts support this clonotype. The chain carries TRBV27 and TRBJ1-4, with 9 bases identical to TRBD1. This CDR3 has 14 amino acids. Germline values: CDR1 MNHEY, CDR2 SMNVEV (reference sequence). V dropped 3 bases and J dropped 7; count of bases not matched to a gene: 3. The CDR3 sequence is CASSLWTGAEKLFF. Here the CDR3 DNA reads TGTGCCAGCAGTTTGTGGACAGGGGCTGAAAAACTGTTTTTT.

This clonotype turned up a few times. The chain couples TRBV20-1 to TRBJ1-6; TRBD1 matches at 8 bases. Trimming cost V 1 base and J 10 bases; bases outside gene matches: 6. The CDR3 totals 14 residues. Germline loops: CDR1 DFQATT, CDR2 SNEGSKA (reference sequence). The CDR3 here is CSARVTGGTSPLHF. For the CDR3, the DNA is TGCAGTGCTAGAGTCACAGGGGGAACCTCACCCCTCCACTTT.